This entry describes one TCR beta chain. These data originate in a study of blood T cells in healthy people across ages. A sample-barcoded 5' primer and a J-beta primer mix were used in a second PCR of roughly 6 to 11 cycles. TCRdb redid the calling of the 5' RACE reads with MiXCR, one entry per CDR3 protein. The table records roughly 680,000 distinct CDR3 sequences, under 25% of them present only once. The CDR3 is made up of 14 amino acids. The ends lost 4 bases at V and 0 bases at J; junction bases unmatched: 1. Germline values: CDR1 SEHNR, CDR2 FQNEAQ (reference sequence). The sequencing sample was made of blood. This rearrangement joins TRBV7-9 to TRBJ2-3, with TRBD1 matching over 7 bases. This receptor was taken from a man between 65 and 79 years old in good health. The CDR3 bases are TGTGCCAGCAGCTCGGACAGGAGCACAGATACGCAGTATTTT. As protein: CASSSDRSTDTQYF. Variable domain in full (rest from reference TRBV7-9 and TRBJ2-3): DTGVSQNPRHKITKRGQNVTFRCDPISEHNRLYWYRQTLGQGPEFLTYFQNEAQLEKSRLLSDRFSAERPKGSFSTLEIQRTEQGDSAMYLCASSSDRSTDTQYFGPGTRLTVL.